The 28 T cell receptor beta chains below were found in one sample sequenced in a study of cytomegalovirus exposure and HLA in healthy donors. Researchers ran the PCR with 60 Vbeta and 13 Jbeta primers. Generated by immunoSEQ multiplex PCR, the TCRdb table keeps only in-frame clones and is missing some. This sample has 150,000 or so clones, with about 80% found just once. The source material was PBMCs. These receptors originate from a man between 50 and 59 years old in good health and CMV-seropositive.

This clone was seen a handful of times. The chain has TRBV6-4 and TRBJ2-7; 7 bases are shared with TRBD1. Trimming at V came to 4 bases and at J to 3 bases, leaving 3 bases not matched to a gene. Germline loops: CDR1 MRHNA, CDR2 SNTAGT. This CDR3 region has 13 residues. The chain's CDR3 is CASSVGGGYEQYF. The CDR3 nucleotides read TGTGCCAGCAGTGTAGGGGGCGGCTACGAGCAGTACTTC.

CDR3: CASSSGDFNYNEQFF. In DNA, the CDR3 is TGTGCCAGCAGTTCGGGGGACTTCAACTACAATGAGCAGTTCTTC. This chain uses TRBV9 with TRBJ2-1; maybe TRBD2 (6 bases). Trimming left V 5 bases short and J 3 bases short, with 15 bases between. This CDR3 has 15 residues. Germline V gives CDR1 SGDLS, CDR2 YYNGEE.

In this sample, this clone turned up once. The chain joins TRBV14 to TRBJ1-2; 8 nucleotides line up with TRBD1. The CDR3 extends over 13 amino acids. Germline assignment: CDR1 SGHDN and CDR2 FVKESK. The junction had 1 base not matched to a gene; V was cut back by 3 bases and J by 4 bases. CDR3 residues: CASSQTGAYGYTF. CDR3 DNA sequence: TGTGCCAGCAGCCAGACAGGGGCCTATGGCTACACCTTC. The entire variable domain, with the rest obtained from reference TRBV14 and TRBJ1-2, is as follows: EAGVTQFPSHSVIEKGQTVTLRCDPISGHDNLYWYRRVMGKEIKFLLHFVKESKQDESGMPNNRFLAERTGGTYSTLKVQPAELEDSGVYFCASSQTGAYGYTFGSGTRLTVV.

In its sample, this clone ranks as medium-sized. This rearrangement joins TRBV6-1 to TRBJ1-3; possibly TRBD1 for D (6 bases). Between the trimmed V and J ends, which lost 5 bases and 0 bases, there was a span of 11 bases. Per germline, CDR1 MNHNS and CDR2 SASEGT. This CDR3 spans 15 amino acids. The CDR3 DNA sequence: TGTGCCAGCAGTACGGACAGCGGCTCTGGAAACACCATATATTTT. This translates into CASSTDSGSGNTIYF.

This chain joins TRBV28 and TRBJ1-1; 8 bases line up with TRBD1. Germline CDR1 is MDHEN and CDR2 is SYDVKM. V trimming: 7 bases; J trimming: 6 bases; junction bases outside the gene matches: 16. There are 16 residues in the CDR3. In DNA, the CDR3 is TGTGCCAGCAACCCCCGGGACAGGAGGGGTTGGTCTGAAGCTTTCTTT. Translation: CASNPRDRRGWSEAFF.

V and J are TRBV10-1 and TRBJ1-1, with D tentatively TRBD1 (6 bases). Looked up from germline, CDR1 is WNHNN and CDR2 is SYGVQD (reference sequence). Trimming pared 5 bases from V and 4 bases from J, leaving 11 bases between. This CDR3 comprises 13 residues. The CDR3 loop is CASSPGVGTEAFF. The CDR3, as DNA: TGCGCCAGCAGTCCAGGGGTGGGCACTGAAGCTTTCTTT.

This chain joins TRBV7-9 and TRBJ1-2; maybe TRBD1 (6 bases). Per the germline V gene, CDR1 is SEHNR and CDR2 is FQNEAQ (reference sequence). CDR3 size: 17 residues. Deletions cut 0 bases from V and 2 bases from J, with 16 bases between. CDR3: CASSLALGQQVNYGYTF. CDR3 in DNA: TGTGCCAGCAGCTTAGCGTTGGGACAACAGGTCAACTATGGCTACACCTTC.

The chain links TRBV7-2 to TRBJ1-5; 7 bases are shared with TRBD1. Trimming at V came to 1 base and at J to 3 bases, leaving 3 bases not matched to a gene. Germline-derived CDR1 and CDR2 are SGHTA and FQGNSA. The CDR3 spans 15 residues. The CDR3 bases are TGTGCCAGCAGCTTAGGACAGGGACTCAATCAGCCCCAGCATTTT. This sequence encodes CASSLGQGLNQPQHF.

A few counts support this clone. This chain uses TRBV11-2 with TRBJ1-1; D not resolved. This CDR3 comprises 14 residues. Germline V lookup: CDR1 SGHAT, CDR2 FQNNGV. Trimming pared 0 bases from V and 6 bases from J, leaving 11 bases between. The CDR3 DNA reads as TGTGCCAGCAGCTTAGATGGGCAGTATGCTGAAGCTTTCTTT. This gives the protein CASSLDGQYAEAFF.

This clone has more than one count but fewer than ten. The junction departs from the called germline gene at one end, perhaps through a read error. The chain joins TRBV2 to TRBJ1-1; 7 nucleotides align to TRBD1. Looked up from germline, CDR1 is SNHLY and CDR2 is FYNNEI. CDR3 length equals 15 residues. CDR3: CASREAEDRTGKAFF. In DNA form, the CDR3 reads TGTGCCAGCAGGGAAGCCGAGGATCGGACAGGTAAAGCTTTCTTT.

The CDR3 region has the DNA TGTGCCAGCGGCGTACTAGCGGGGGAGGGAAATGAGCAGTTCTTC. The encoded protein is CASGVLAGEGNEQFF. The gene calls are TRBV6-5 and TRBJ2-1; the match to TRBD2 covers 11 bases. This CDR3 region has 15 residues. Germline lookup yields CDR1 MNHEY and CDR2 SVGAGI. The V and J ends lost 8 bases and 7 bases, in that order; junction bases with no gene match: 10.

V is TRBV9 and J is TRBJ1-4; D is possibly TRBD1 (6 bases). V lost 0 bases and J 5 bases, leaving 11 bases between the germline ends. The germline CDR1 and CDR2 sequences are SGDLS and YYNGEE. CDR3 length equals 15 residues. The CDR3 reads CASSVAGGRNEKLFF. The CDR3, as DNA: TGTGCCAGCAGCGTAGCCGGGGGGCGAAATGAAAAACTGTTTTTT.

This clone was observed once. This chain connects TRBV4-1 to TRBJ1-3; D is ambiguous. Germline values: CDR1 MGHRA, CDR2 YSYEKL. V lost 4 bases, J lost 0 bases, and 16 bases lay in between. This CDR3 contains 17 residues. The CDR3 DNA follows: TGCGCCAGCAGCCCTAGTAGCGGAGATTACTCTGGAAACACCATATATTTT. Encoded protein: CASSPSSGDYSGNTIYF.

V is TRBV4-1 and J is TRBJ2-5; 13 nucleotides line up with TRBD2. V lost 1 base, J lost 0 bases, and 11 bases stayed unmatched. CDR1 MGHRA and CDR2 YSYEKL come from the germline V gene. The CDR3 sequence is 20 residues long. CDR3: CASSQAGTGLAGNNQETQYF. The CDR3 DNA is TGCGCCAGCAGCCAAGCAGGGACGGGACTAGCGGGGAACAACCAAGAGACCCAGTACTTC.

The chain links TRBV5-1 to TRBJ1-1, with D possibly being TRBD1 (5 bases). Trimming shortened V by 3 bases and J by 3 bases, and 12 bases separated the two germline ends. Looked up from germline, CDR1 is SGHRS and CDR2 is YFSETQ. The CDR3 covers 14 residues. The CDR3 coding sequence is TGCGCCAGCAGCTCAAGAACAGGATACACTGAAGCTTTCTTT. It encodes CASSSRTGYTEAFF.

This chain links TRBV27 with TRBJ1-5; 9 positions match TRBD1. This CDR3 spans 15 amino acids. CDR1 and CDR2 (germline): MNHEY, SMNVEV (reference sequence). Unmatched junction bases numbered 3, after V lost 2 bases and J lost 4 bases. The CDR3 DNA reads as TGTGCCAGCAGTTTAGAGGGGACAGGGAATCAGCCCCAGCATTTT. Translating gives CASSLEGTGNQPQHF.

This rearrangement joins TRBV7-2 to TRBJ2-7; the D gene is possibly TRBD1 (5 bases). The CDR3 consists of 15 residues. Per germline, CDR1 SGHTA and CDR2 FQGNSA. V lost 3 bases and J lost 0, with 12 bases in between. The CDR3 protein is CASSFSHRSSYEQYF. The CDR3 DNA sequence: TGTGCCAGCAGCTTTTCTCACAGGAGCTCCTACGAGCAGTACTTC. The variable domain in full, completed from reference TRBV7-2 and TRBJ2-7, reads GAGVSQSPSNKVTEKGKDVELRCDPISGHTALYWYRQSLGQGLEFLIYFQGNSAPDKSGLPSDRFSAERTGGSVSTLTIQRTQQEDSAVYLCASSFSHRSSYEQYFGPGTRLTVT.

The chain employs TRBV5-4 and TRBJ2-2; D perhaps matches TRBD2 (6 bases). Germline-derived CDR1 and CDR2 are SGHNT and YYREEE (reference sequence). The CDR3 length is 14 residues. Trimming took off 4 bases at V and 5 bases at J, with 12 bases between the two ends. In nucleotides, the CDR3 is TGTGCCAGCAGCCGGCGGGGTGGGACCGGGGAGCTGTTTTTT. Translated: CASSRRGGTGELFF. Filled out from reference TRBV5-4 and TRBJ2-2, the complete variable domain reads ETGVTQSPTHLIKTRGQQVTLRCSSQSGHNTVSWYQQALGQGPQFIFQYYREEENGRGNFPPRFSGLQFPNYSSELNVNALELDDSALYLCASSRRGGTGELFFGEGSRLTVL.

The rearrangement uses TRBV5-1 and TRBJ1-1, with D perhaps matching TRBD1 (5 bases). Germline V gives CDR1 SGHRS, CDR2 YFSETQ. V lost 4 bases and J 2 bases, leaving 12 bases between the germline ends. This CDR3 comprises 14 residues. CDR3: CASSPAGVNTEAFF. The CDR3 bases are TGCGCCAGCAGCCCGGCGGGGGTTAACACTGAAGCTTTCTTT.

A few counts support this clone. The V call is TRBV9, the J call TRBJ1-5; D remains unclear. The CDR3 runs 15 residues. Trimming removed 3 bases at V and 0 bases at J, with 10 bases between. The germline V gene encodes CDR1 SGDLS and CDR2 YYNGEE. DNA for the CDR3: TGTGCCAGCAGCGCGGAGGGAAGTAGCAATCAGCCCCAGCATTTT. Translation gives CASSAEGSSNQPQHF.

This clone was seen just once. The J gene is TRBJ2-7, the V gene TRBV10-1, with a possible D match to TRBD1 (6 bases). The ends were cut back, 6 bases at V and 3 bases at J, with 12 bases in the middle. CDR1 is WNHNN, CDR2 SYGVQD, per germline (reference sequence). The CDR3 loop spans 13 amino acids. As DNA, the CDR3 is TGCGCCAGCAGCGTCGACAGGAGCTACGAGCAGTACTTC. Protein sequence: CASSVDRSYEQYF.

This sequence joins TRBV15 and TRBJ2-1; tentatively, D is TRBD2 (5 bases). Germline V CDR1 and CDR2: LNHNV, YYDKDF (reference sequence). The CDR3 has 14 amino acids. V lost 5 bases and J 3 bases, leaving 11 bases between the germline ends. The CDR3 region is CATSDPGSYNEQFF. As DNA, the CDR3 is TGTGCCACCAGCGACCCGGGGAGCTACAATGAGCAGTTCTTC.

The chain employs TRBV30 and TRBJ2-7; 9 nucleotides align to TRBD1. This CDR3 is 14 amino acids long. CDR1 is GTSNPN and CDR2 is SVGIG in the germline V gene (reference sequence). J was trimmed by 3 bases and V by 2 bases; bases with no gene match: 5. The CDR3 sequence is CAWSNGQGFYEQYF. CDR3 sequence (DNA): TGTGCCTGGAGTAATGGACAGGGGTTCTACGAGCAGTACTTC.

This clone came up a few times. J is TRBJ1-5 and V is TRBV6-6; 7 positions match TRBD1. The CDR3 is 14 amino acids. Trimming removed 7 bases from V and 6 bases from J; junction bases left unmatched: 9. CDR1 MNHNY and CDR2 SVGAGI come from the germline V gene (reference sequence). The CDR3 reads CASNNGQDRQPQHF. CDR3 in DNA: TGTGCCAGCAATAATGGACAGGATCGTCAGCCCCAGCATTTT.

The chain is built from TRBV18 and TRBJ1-1, with D possibly being TRBD1 (6 bases). The CDR3 totals 16 residues. Looked up from germline, CDR1 is KGHSH and CDR2 is LQKENI. The ends were cut back, 3 bases at V and 0 bases at J, with 14 bases in the middle. DNA for the CDR3: TGTGCCAGCTCACCTTCCGGGACACCGATGAACACTGAAGCTTTCTTT. The encoded protein is CASSPSGTPMNTEAFF.

The J gene is TRBJ2-3, the V gene TRBV7-2, with TRBD2 matching 11 bases. The CDR3 is 16 amino acids. Trimming removed 2 bases from V and 5 bases from J; junction bases left unmatched: 6. Germline loops: CDR1 SGHTA, CDR2 FQGNSA. In DNA form, the CDR3 reads TGTGCCAGCAGCTTATACCCTACTAGCGGGGGAGATACGCAGTATTTT. This codes for CASSLYPTSGGDTQYF.

This clone was picked up one time. The V call is TRBV27, the J call TRBJ2-1, with TRBD1 identical over 9 bases. Losses at the gene ends were 4 bases for V and 9 bases for J; bases not matched to a gene: 10. The CDR3 extends over 15 amino acids. The germline gives CDR1 MNHEY, CDR2 SMNVEV (reference sequence). CDR3 sequence: CASSSPGQGTGEQFF. CDR3 coding DNA: TGTGCCAGCAGTTCCCCGGGACAGGGAACGGGTGAGCAGTTCTTC.

The CDR3 nucleotides read TGTGCCAGCTCACCACCTTCACAGAGCACCGGGGAGCTGTTTTTT. Its translation: CASSPPSQSTGELFF. This chain uses TRBV18 with TRBJ2-2; D is ambiguous. V lost 0 bases to trimming and J lost 4 bases, with 9 bases between them. Germline CDR1 KGHSH, CDR2 LQKENI. The CDR3 loop spans 15 amino acids. Together with reference TRBV18 and TRBJ2-2, the CDR3 gives the full variable domain: NAGVMQNPRHLVRRRGQEARLRCSPMKGHSHVYWYRQLPEEGLKFMVYLQKENIIDESGMPKERFSAEFPKEGPSILRIQQVVRGDSAAYFCASSPPSQSTGELFFGEGSRLTVL.